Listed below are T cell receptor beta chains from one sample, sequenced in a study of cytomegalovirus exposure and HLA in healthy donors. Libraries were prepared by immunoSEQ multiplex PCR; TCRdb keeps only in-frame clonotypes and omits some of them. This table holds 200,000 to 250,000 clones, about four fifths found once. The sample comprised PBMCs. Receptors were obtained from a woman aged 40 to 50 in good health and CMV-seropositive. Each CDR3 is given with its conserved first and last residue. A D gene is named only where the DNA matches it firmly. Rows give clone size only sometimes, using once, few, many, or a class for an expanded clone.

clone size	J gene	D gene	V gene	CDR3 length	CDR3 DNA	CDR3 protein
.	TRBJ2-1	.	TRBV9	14	TGTGCCAGCAGCGCTATAAGCTCCTACAATGAGCAGTTCTTC	CASSAISSYNEQFF
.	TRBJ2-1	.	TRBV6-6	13	TGTGCCAGCAGCCACGCCGGGTACGGTGAGCAGTTCTTC	CASSHAGYGEQFF
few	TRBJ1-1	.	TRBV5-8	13	TGTGCCAGCCCGAGAGAAATCAACACTGAAGCTTTCTTT	CASPREINTEAFF
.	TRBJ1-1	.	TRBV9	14	TGTGCCAGCAGCGAGGGCTACAGGGCTACTGAAGCTTTCTTT	CASSEGYRATEAFF
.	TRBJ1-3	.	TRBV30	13	TGTGCCTGGAGTGAGGCCAGGGGTTACACCATATATTTT	CAWSEARGYTIYF
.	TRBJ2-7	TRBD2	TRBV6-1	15	TGTGCCAGCAGTGAGGCTAGCGGGGGGATCTACGAGCAGTACTTC	CASSEASGGIYEQYF
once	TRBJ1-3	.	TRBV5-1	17	TGCGCCAGCAGCTTGGCCTCGAAGGGACACTCTGGAAACACCATATATTTT	CASSLASKGHSGNTIYF
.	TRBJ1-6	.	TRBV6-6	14	TGTGCCAGCAGTTACGAAGGGGCCCGGACACCCCTCCACTTT	CASSYEGARTPLHF
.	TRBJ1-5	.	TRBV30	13	TGTGCCTGGAATGGGGGGGCCGGGCAGCCCCAGCATTTT	CAWNGGAGQPQHF
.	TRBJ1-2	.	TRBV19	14	TGTGCCAGTAGTATCCAATCGGGACAAGGTGGCTACACCTTC	CASSIQSGQGGYTF
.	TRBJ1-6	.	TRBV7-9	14	TGTGCCAGCAGCTTAGTGATGGAGGGGTCACCCCTCCACTTT	CASSLVMEGSPLHF
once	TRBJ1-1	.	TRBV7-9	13	TGTGCCAGCAGCGTATCGCAGGGCGCTGAAGCTTTCTTT	CASSVSQGAEAFF
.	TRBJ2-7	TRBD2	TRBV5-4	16	TGTGCCAGCAGCTTGGAACTAGCGGGGGCACCCTACGAGCAGTACTTC	CASSLELAGAPYEQYF
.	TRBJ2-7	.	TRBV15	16	TGTGCCACCAGCGGCCGGGACTTTGGCCGGGGCTACGAGCAGTACTTC	CATSGRDFGRGYEQYF
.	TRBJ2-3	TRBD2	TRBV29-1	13	TGCAGCGTTGGGACTAGCGCGGCAGATACGCAGTATTTT	CSVGTSAADTQYF
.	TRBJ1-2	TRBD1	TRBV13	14	TGTGCCAGCAGCGCCTATACAGGGGGGAATGGCTACACCTTC	CASSAYTGGNGYTF
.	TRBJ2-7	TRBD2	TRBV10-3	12	TGTGCCATCAGCGCTAGCGGGAGAGAGCAGTACTTC	CAISASGREQYF
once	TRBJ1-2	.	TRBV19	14	TGTGCCAGCGCGAGTCAGGGGTCCGTTACTGGCTACACCTTC	CASASQGSVTGYTF
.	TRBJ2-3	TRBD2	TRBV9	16	TGTGCCAGCAGCGAGGGGACTAGCGGGAAGAGAGATACGCAGTATTTT	CASSEGTSGKRDTQYF
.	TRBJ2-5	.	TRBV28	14	TGTGCCAGCAGTGGGGAGACGGCCCAAGAGACCCAGTACTTC	CASSGETAQETQYF
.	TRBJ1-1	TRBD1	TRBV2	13	TGTGCCAGCAGCTGGACAGGCGACACTGAAGCTTTCTTT	CASSWTGDTEAFF
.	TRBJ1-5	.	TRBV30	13	TGTGCCTGGAGTGTGGCCCATCGCCAGCCCCAGCATTTT	CAWSVAHRQPQHF
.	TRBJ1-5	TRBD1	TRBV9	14	TGTGCCAGCAGCGCCGGGACAGTCCATCAGCCCCAGCATTTT	CASSAGTVHQPQHF
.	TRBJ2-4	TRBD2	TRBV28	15	TGTGCCAGCAGTTTACGGGGACTAGCGGGAAACATTCAGTACTTC	CASSLRGLAGNIQYF
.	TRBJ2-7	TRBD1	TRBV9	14	TGTGCCAGCAGCCCCTGGGACAGGGGTACCGAGCAGTACTTC	CASSPWDRGTEQYF
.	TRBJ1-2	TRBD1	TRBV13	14	TGTGCCAGCGCTAGGGGACAGGGGGCGCCTGGCTACACCTTC	CASARGQGAPGYTF
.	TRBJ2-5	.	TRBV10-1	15	TGCGCCAGCAGTGAGTCGTTTAGGGCGGGAGAGACCCAGTACTTC	CASSESFRAGETQYF
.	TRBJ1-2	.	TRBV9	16	TGTGCCAGCAGCGTAGCCGGAGGAGGGGTTAACTATGGCTACACCTTC	CASSVAGGGVNYGYTF
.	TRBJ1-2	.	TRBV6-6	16	TGTGCCAGCAGTTACTCGACAGGTCCAGCTAACTATGGCTACACCTTC	CASSYSTGPANYGYTF
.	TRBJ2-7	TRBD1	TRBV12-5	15	TGTGCTAGTGGTCCAACCGGGACAGGTCCCTACGAGCAGTACTTC	CASGPTGTGPYEQYF
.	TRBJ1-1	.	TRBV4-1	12	TGCGCCAGCAGCCAAGATCTAGTCAAAGCTTTCTTT	CASSQDLVKAFF
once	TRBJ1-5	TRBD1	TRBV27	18	TGTGCCAGCAGTACAAGGACAGGGGAATTCCGATCTTTCCAGCCCCAGCATTTT	CASSTRTGEFRSFQPQHF
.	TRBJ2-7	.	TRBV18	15	TGTGCCAGCTCACCAAGTACTAGCCAGGACCCCCAGCAGTACTTC	CASSPSTSQDPQQYF
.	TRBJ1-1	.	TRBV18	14	TGTGCCAGCTCACCACAGCCCATGAACACTGAAGCTTTCTTT	CASSPQPMNTEAFF
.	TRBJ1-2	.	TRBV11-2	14	TGTGCCAGCAGCTCCCCGACATCCCCTCTTGGCTACACCTTC	CASSSPTSPLGYTF
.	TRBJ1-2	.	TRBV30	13	TGTGCCTGGAGTACCGGGTTCTTCTATGGCTACACCTTC	CAWSTGFFYGYTF
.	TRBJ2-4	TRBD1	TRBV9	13	TGTGCCAGCAGGGGGACAGGGGAATACATTCAGTACTTC	CASRGTGEYIQYF
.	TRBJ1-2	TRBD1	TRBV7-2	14	TGTGCCAGCAGCCCCCAGACAGGGAACTATGGCTACACCTTC	CASSPQTGNYGYTF
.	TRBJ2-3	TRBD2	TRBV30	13	TGTGCCTGGAGTAACGGGAGGACAGATACGCAGTATTTT	CAWSNGRTDTQYF
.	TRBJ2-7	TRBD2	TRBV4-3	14	TGCGCCAGCAGCGAAATAGCGGGGGGGCGCGAGCAGTACTTC	CASSEIAGGREQYF
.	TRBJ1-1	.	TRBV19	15	TGTGCCAGTAGTATACGGGCAGGGGCGAACACTGAAGCTTTCTTT	CASSIRAGANTEAFF
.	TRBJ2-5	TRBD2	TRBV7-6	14	TGTGCCAGCAGCTTACTAGCGGCGAGGGAGACCCAGTACTTC	CASSLLAARETQYF
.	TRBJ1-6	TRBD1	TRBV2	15	TGTGCCAGCAGTGAAAGGGACAGGGGGTTCTCACCCCTCCACTTT	CASSERDRGFSPLHF
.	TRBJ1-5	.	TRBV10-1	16	TGCGCCAGCCAAAGTGCAGGGGCCTTTAGCAATCAGCCCCAGCATTTT	CASQSAGAFSNQPQHF
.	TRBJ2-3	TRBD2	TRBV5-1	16	TGCGCCAGCAAACTAGCGGGGGGCGCCGGCACAGATACGCAGTATTTT	CASKLAGGAGTDTQYF
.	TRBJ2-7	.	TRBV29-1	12	TGCAGCGTTGAATCAGGGGCAAGCGAGCAGTACTTC	CSVESGASEQYF
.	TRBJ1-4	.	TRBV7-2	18	TGTGCCAGCAGCCCCCAAACCGGACTGCGATCAACTAATGAAAAACTGTTTTTT	CASSPQTGLRSTNEKLFF
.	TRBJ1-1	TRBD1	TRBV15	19	TGTGCCACCAGCAGAGATCGGGACAGGCCGACCTCGGTGAACACTGAAGCTTTCTTT	CATSRDRDRPTSVNTEAFF
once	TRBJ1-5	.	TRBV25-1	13	TGTGCCAGCAGTCCGGGGGGCGGCCAGCCCCAGCATTTT	CASSPGGGQPQHF
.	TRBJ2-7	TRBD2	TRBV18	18	TGTGCCAGCTCACCACGGCTAGCGGGCCGAAATAACGACTACGAGCAGTACTTC	CASSPRLAGRNNDYEQYF
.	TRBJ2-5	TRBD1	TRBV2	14	TGTGCCAGCAGCCTGGGACAGGGCATAGAGACCCAGTACTTC	CASSLGQGIETQYF
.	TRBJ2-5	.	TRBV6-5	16	TGTGCCAGCAGTTACTCCCTCGGTCGATTCCAAGAGACCCAGTACTTC	CASSYSLGRFQETQYF